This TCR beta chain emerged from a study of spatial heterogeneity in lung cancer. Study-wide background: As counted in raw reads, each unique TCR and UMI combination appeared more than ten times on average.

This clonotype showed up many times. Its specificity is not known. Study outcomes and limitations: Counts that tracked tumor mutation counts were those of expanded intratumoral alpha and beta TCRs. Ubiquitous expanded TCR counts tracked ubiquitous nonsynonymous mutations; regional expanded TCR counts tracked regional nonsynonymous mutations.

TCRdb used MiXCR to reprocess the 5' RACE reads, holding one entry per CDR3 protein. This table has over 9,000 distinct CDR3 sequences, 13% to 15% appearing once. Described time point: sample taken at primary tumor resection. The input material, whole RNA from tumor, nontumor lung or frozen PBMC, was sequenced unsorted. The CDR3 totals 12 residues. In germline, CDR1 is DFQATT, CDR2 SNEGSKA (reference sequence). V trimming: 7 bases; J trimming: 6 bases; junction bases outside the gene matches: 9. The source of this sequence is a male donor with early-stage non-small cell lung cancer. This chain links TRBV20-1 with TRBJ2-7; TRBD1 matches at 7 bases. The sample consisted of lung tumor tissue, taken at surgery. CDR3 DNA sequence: TGCAGTGTGGGGCAGGGGGAATCCGAGCAGTACTTC. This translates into CSVGQGESEQYF.